The clone carrying this T cell receptor beta chain ranks as large (0.1 to 1%). Its antigen remains unidentified. This entry is derived from a study of tumor-infiltrating lymphocytes in primary liver carcinoma. The wider study: Patients were both men and women, whose ages ran from 30 to 69 years. Study results and caveats: Tumor-blood pairs (like tumor-adjacent pairs) overlapped less than tumor region pairs did.

Starting material of around 460 ng total RNA yielded TCR beta cDNA via a constant-region primer. Each TCR beta library was derived from three nested multiplex PCR rounds that employed slightly modified ARM-PCR. The first two PCR rounds used TRBV1-TRBV30 forward primers with a C-beta reverse primer, about 10 cycles each. TCRdb re-called the multiplex PCR reads through MiXCR, storing one row per CDR3 protein. The data contain 80,000 or so distinct CDR3 sequences, 65% to 75% of them singletons. This CDR3 is 13 amino acids long. The V gene lost 3 bases and the J gene lost 7 bases, with 10 bases spanning the gap. The germline V gene encodes CDR1 SGHAT and CDR2 FQDESV (reference sequence). Co-extraction of both nucleic acids (RNA and DNA) used about 18-31 mg of unsorted bulk tissue. Sampling was performed at five separate regions of each tumor. All tumor samples contained more than 80% viable tumor cells.

The sample was liver tumor tissue from sampling region 4. Regarding subset: tumor region T4, right-lateral pole. This clonotype originated in a woman aged 55-69 years with primary liver carcinoma and hepatitis B virus infection. This chain links TRBV11-1 with TRBJ2-1; D is ambiguous. The DNA of the CDR3 is TGTGCCAGCAGCTTCGGCACGGATAATGAGCAGTTCTTC. This sequence encodes CASSFGTDNEQFF. Using reference TRBV11-1 and TRBJ2-1 for the parts outside the CDR3, the full variable domain is EAEVAQSPRYKITEKSQAVAFWCDPISGHATLYWYRQILGQGPELLVQFQDESVVDDSQLPKDRFSAERLKGVDSTLKIQPAELGDSAMYLCASSFGTDNEQFFGPGTRLTVL.